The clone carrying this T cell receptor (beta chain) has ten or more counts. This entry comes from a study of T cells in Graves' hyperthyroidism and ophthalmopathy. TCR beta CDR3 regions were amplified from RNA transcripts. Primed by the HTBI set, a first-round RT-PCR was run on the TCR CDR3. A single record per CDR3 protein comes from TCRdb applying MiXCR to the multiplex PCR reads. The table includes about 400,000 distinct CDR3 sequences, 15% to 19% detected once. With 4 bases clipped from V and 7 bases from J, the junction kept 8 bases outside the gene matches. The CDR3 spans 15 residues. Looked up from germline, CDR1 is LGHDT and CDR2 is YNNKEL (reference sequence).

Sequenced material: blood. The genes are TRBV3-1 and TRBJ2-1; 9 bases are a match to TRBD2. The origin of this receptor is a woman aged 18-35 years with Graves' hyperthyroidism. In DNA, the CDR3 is TGTGCCAGCAGCCCCGGGGTAGCGGGAGTTAATGAGCAGTTCTTC. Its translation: CASSPGVAGVNEQFF.